These T cell receptor beta chains were read from a single sample in a study of tumour-infiltrating T cells in Burkitt lymphoma. The data were produced by immunoSEQ multiplex PCR, yet TCRdb's version contains in-frame clones alone and is incomplete. The sample shows over a thousand clones, about an eighth of them seen only once. Specimen: tumor tissue. The receptors here all came from a human donor with Burkitt lymphoma. Both conserved end residues are part of each CDR3. D genes are given only for firm matches. For some rows the clone size is stated as once, few or many, or as a class when expanded; others skip it.

d_call | clone_size | j_call | v_call | cdr3_aa | cdr3_nt
- | - | TRBJ1-2 | TRBV4-1 | CASSQDQGRDYGYTF | TGCGCCAGCAGCCAAGATCAAGGCAGGGACTATGGCTACACCTTC
- | hyperexpanded | TRBJ1-1 | TRBV30 | CAWTSRRGTEAFF | TGTGCCTGGACGAGCAGAAGGGGCACTGAAGCTTTCTTT
- | - | TRBJ1-1 | TRBV4-1 | CASSQLIFPARGEAFF | TGCGCCAGCAGCCAACTCATATTTCCGGCCCGCGGTGAAGCTTTCTTT
- | - | TRBJ2-3 | TRBV15 | CATSRRYQVTDTQYF | TGTGCCACCAGCAGACGATACCAGGTCACAGATACGCAGTATTTT
TRBD1 | few | TRBJ2-1 | TRBV9 | CASSDGTGINEQFF | TGTGCCAGCAGCGACGGGACAGGGATCAATGAGCAGTTCTTC
TRBD1 | - | TRBJ1-2 | TRBV5-6 | CASSSDRGTNYGYTF | TGTGCCAGCAGCTCCGACAGGGGGACTAACTATGGCTACACCTTC
TRBD2 | - | TRBJ2-3 | TRBV19 | CASSSLAGGITDTQYF | TGTGCCAGTAGTTCTCTAGCGGGCGGAATCACAGATACGCAGTATTTT
TRBD1 | few | TRBJ1-5 | TRBV7-2 | CASSFGTGVYNQPQHF | TGTGCCAGCAGCTTCGGGACAGGGGTATACAATCAGCCCCAGCATTTT
- | - | TRBJ2-3 | TRBV4-1 | CASSQGVLTDTQYF | TGCGCCAGCAGCCAGGGGGTACTTACAGATACGCAGTATTTT
- | - | TRBJ1-5 | TRBV25-1 | CASSESGAGQPQHF | TGTGCCAGCAGTGAATCAGGGGCCGGGCAGCCCCAGCATTTT
- | - | TRBJ1-2 | TRBV12-5 | CASGPGGLGYTF | TGTGCTAGTGGCCCGGGGGGCTTGGGCTACACCTTC
- | few | TRBJ1-5 | TRBV7-8 | CASGRGTVNNQPQHF | TGTGCCAGCGGAAGAGGGACGGTTAACAATCAGCCCCAGCATTTT
- | - | TRBJ1-4 | TRBV5-1 | CASSLFKQDATNEKLFF | TGCGCCAGCAGCTTGTTTAAACAGGACGCAACTAATGAAAAACTGTTTTTT
- | few | TRBJ2-2 | TRBV29-1 | CSVVRENTGELFF | TGCAGCGTTGTTAGGGAGAACACCGGGGAGCTGTTTTTT
- | - | TRBJ1-1 | TRBV13 | CASSITGFPEAFF | TGTGCCAGCAGCATAACAGGTTTCCCTGAAGCTTTCTTT
TRBD2 | large | TRBJ2-3 | TRBV7-9 | CASSLTSGRALDTQYF | TGTGCCAGCAGCCTGACTAGCGGGAGGGCATTAGATACGCAGTATTTT
- | once | TRBJ2-3 | TRBV28 | CASRLDAATSTDTQYF | TGTGCCAGCCGTTTGGACGCGGCCACTAGCACAGATACGCAGTATTTT
- | few | TRBJ2-5 | TRBV4-3 | CASSRVALYQETQYF | TGCGCCAGCAGTCGCGTAGCCCTGTACCAAGAGACCCAGTACTTC
- | - | TRBJ1-1 | TRBV13 | CASTGGGTEAFF | TGTGCCAGCACCGGGGGAGGCACTGAAGCTTTCTTT
- | few | TRBJ1-2 | TRBV27 | CASSPGTAAGYTF | TGTGCCAGCAGTCCCGGGACGGCCGCAGGCTACACCTTC
- | - | TRBJ1-2 | TRBV18 | CASSPIGWYDYTF | TGTGCCAGCTCACCAATAGGGTGGTACGACTACACCTTC
- | few | TRBJ1-3 | TRBV2 | CASEIPGNTIYF | TGTGCCAGCGAAATTCCTGGAAACACCATATATTTT
- | few | TRBJ2-7 | TRBV27 | CASSLGYEQYF | TGTGCCAGCAGTTTGGGCTACGAGCAGTACTTC
- | - | TRBJ1-2 | TRBV29-1 | CSVVNPGVSGYTF | TGCAGTGTTGTTAATCCAGGGGTGAGTGGCTACACCTTC
TRBD1 | - | TRBJ2-1 | TRBV7-8 | CASSARDRETVEQFF | TGTGCCAGCAGCGCCCGGGACAGGGAGACTGTTGAGCAGTTCTTC
- | - | TRBJ1-2 | TRBV2 | CASSAPSQGIYGYTF | TGTGCCAGCAGTGCTCCCTCACAGGGTATCTATGGCTACACCTTC
- | - | TRBJ2-6 | TRBV11-2 | CASSRQQSRANVLTF | TGTGCCAGCAGCAGGCAACAAAGTCGGGCCAACGTCCTGACTTTC
- | few | TRBJ1-2 | TRBV19 | CASSISSLANYGYTF | TGTGCCAGTAGTATCTCGAGCCTAGCTAACTATGGCTACACCTTC
- | few | TRBJ1-4 | TRBV2 | CASSTTRLSEKLFF | TGTGCCAGCAGTACGACAAGGCTATCTGAAAAACTGTTTTTT
- | few | TRBJ1-1 | TRBV9 | CASSVGGGDTEAFF | TGTGCCAGCAGCGTAGGGGGAGGCGACACTGAAGCTTTCTTT
- | - | TRBJ2-7 | TRBV11-2 | CASSQVRPLTPIGYEQYF | TGTGCCAGCAGCCAAGTCCGACCCCTTACACCAATTGGCTACGAGCAGTACTTC
- | few | TRBJ1-2 | TRBV5-1 | CASSLVLGPTVYGYTF | TGCGCCAGCAGCTTGGTGTTAGGACCGACCGTTTATGGCTACACCTTC
TRBD1 | - | TRBJ2-7 | TRBV27 | CASSVSSGTVDYEQYF | TGTGCCAGCAGCGTCAGTTCCGGGACAGTAGACTACGAGCAGTACTTC
- | few | TRBJ2-7 | TRBV5-1 | CASSFDSRRDSYEQYF | TGCGCCAGCAGCTTTGATTCACGGAGGGATTCCTACGAGCAGTACTTC
- | few | TRBJ1-2 | TRBV27 | CASSLARDYGYTF | TGTGCCAGCAGTTTAGCCAGGGACTATGGCTACACCTTC
- | few | TRBJ1-1 | TRBV7-6 | CASSSSFGASGDEAFF | TGTGCCAGCAGCTCGAGCTTCGGGGCATCGGGGGACGAAGCTTTCTTT
- | few | TRBJ2-1 | TRBV2 | CASAELDEQFF | TGTGCCAGCGCTGAATTGGATGAGCAGTTCTTC
TRBD2 | - | TRBJ2-7 | TRBV7-9 | CASSLVVSGTYEQYF | TGTGCCAGCAGCTTAGTGGTTAGCGGGACTTACGAGCAGTACTTC
TRBD2 | - | TRBJ2-2 | TRBV27 | CASSPWGGVTGELFF | TGTGCCAGCAGCCCTTGGGGGGGGGTCACCGGGGAGCTGTTTTTT
- | - | TRBJ1-1 | TRBV19 | CASTLRGNTEAFF | TGTGCCAGTACCCTCCGGGGAAACACTGAAGCTTTCTTT
TRBD1 | - | TRBJ2-7 | TRBV30 | CAWSVTGGSEQYF | TGTGCTTGGAGCGTGACAGGGGGGAGCGAGCAGTACTTC
- | - | TRBJ2-1 | TRBV10-3 | CATEDLSDEQFF | TGTGCCACTGAGGACCTCTCGGATGAGCAGTTCTTC
TRBD2 | - | TRBJ2-1 | TRBV6-4 | CASSAMTSSSYNEQFF | TGTGCCAGCAGTGCGATGACTAGCAGCTCCTACAATGAGCAGTTCTTC
- | large | TRBJ1-2 | TRBV29-1 | CSGVTARGQIYGYTF | TGCAGCGGTGTTACCGCGCGGGGCCAGATATATGGCTACACCTTC
- | few | TRBJ1-1 | TRBV5-1 | CASSLYGTEAFF | TGCGCCAGCAGCTTGTACGGTACTGAAGCTTTCTTT
- | - | TRBJ1-1 | TRBV4-2 | CASSQGHWGTNTEAFF | TGTGCCAGCAGCCAAGGTCATTGGGGAACCAACACTGAAGCTTTCTTT
TRBD1 | few | TRBJ2-1 | TRBV19 | CASSIDTGGYDEQFF | TGTGCCAGTAGTATAGATACAGGGGGCTACGATGAGCAGTTCTTC
TRBD1 | - | TRBJ2-2 | TRBV5-4 | CASSLTDRVNTGELFF | TGTGCCAGCAGTTTAACCGACAGGGTGAACACCGGGGAGCTGTTTTTT
- | few | TRBJ2-1 | TRBV11-3 | CASSLFRSRSNEQFF | TGTGCCAGCAGCTTATTCCGATCGAGAAGCAATGAGCAGTTCTTC
- | large | TRBJ2-3 | TRBV4-1 | CASSQSPDTQYF | TGCGCCAGCAGCCAATCCCCAGATACGCAGTATTTT
- | few | TRBJ1-5 | TRBV27 | CASSLSGGSGGPQHF | TGTGCCAGCAGTTTGTCCGGGGGGTCAGGCGGGCCCCAGCATTTT
- | few | TRBJ2-7 | TRBV6-5 | CASSSGLLDEQYF | TGTGCCAGCAGTTCGGGACTCCTTGACGAGCAGTACTTC
- | - | TRBJ2-2 | TRBV4-1 | CASSPGAGAGELFF | TGCGCCAGCAGCCCGGGGGCAGGGGCCGGGGAGCTGTTTTTT
- | - | TRBJ2-5 | TRBV28 | CASSYPGVVGMETQYF | TGTGCCAGCAGTTACCCTGGGGTAGTCGGGATGGAGACCCAGTACTTC
TRBD2 | - | TRBJ2-3 | TRBV6-5 | CASTMSPSGGTQYF | TGTGCCAGCACTATGTCCCCTAGCGGGGGAACGCAGTATTTT
- | - | TRBJ1-3 | TRBV7-9 | CASSLVGQGRNTIYF | TGTGCCAGCAGCTTAGTGGGGCAGGGGAGAAACACCATATATTTT
TRBD1 | - | TRBJ1-4 | TRBV13 | CASSPSGQQLFF | TGTGCCAGCAGCCCTTCGGGACAGCAACTGTTTTTT
- | few | TRBJ2-3 | TRBV29-1 | CNACWGPDTQYF | TGCAACGCTTGCTGGGGCCCAGATACGCAGTATTTT